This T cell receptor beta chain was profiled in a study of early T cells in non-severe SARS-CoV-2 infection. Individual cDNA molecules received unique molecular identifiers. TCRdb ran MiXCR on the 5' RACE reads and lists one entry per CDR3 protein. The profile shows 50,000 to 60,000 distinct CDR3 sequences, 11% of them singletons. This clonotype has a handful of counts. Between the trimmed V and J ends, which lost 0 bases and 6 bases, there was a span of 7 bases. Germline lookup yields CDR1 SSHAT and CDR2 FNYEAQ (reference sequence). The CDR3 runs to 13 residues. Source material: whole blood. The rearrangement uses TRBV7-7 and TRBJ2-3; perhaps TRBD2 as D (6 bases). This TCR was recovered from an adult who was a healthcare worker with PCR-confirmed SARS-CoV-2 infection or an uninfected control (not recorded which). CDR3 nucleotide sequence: TGTGCCAGCAGCTTAGCGGAGGGGGATACGCAGTATTTT. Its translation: CASSLAEGDTQYF.